Below, 11 T cell receptor beta chains from the same sample are listed, as sequenced in a study of blood T cell repertoires in COVID-19. The method was immunoSEQ multiplex PCR; TCRdb's version includes in-frame clones alone and lacks a portion of them. The repertoire consists of about 200,000 clones, with approximately 82% occurring once and the leading ten covering more than 4.5%. Input material: PBMCs or T cells enriched from blood (not recorded which). These receptors all come from a woman in her sixties or seventies with acute COVID-19.

The chain recombines TRBV9 with TRBJ1-6; 7 nucleotides line up with TRBD1. V lost 3 bases, J lost 18 bases, and 21 bases stayed unmatched. Germline V gives CDR1 SGDLS, CDR2 YYNGEE. This CDR3 contains 16 residues. The CDR3 sequence is CASSEGISTGTDVPHF. The CDR3 nucleotides are TGTGCCAGCAGCGAGGGGATATCGACCGGGACAGATGTGCCCCACTTT.

The chain is built from TRBV10-3 and TRBJ2-7; a possible D gene is TRBD1 (5 bases). CDR3 length: 14 residues. CDR1 and CDR2 from the germline V gene are ENHRY and SYGVKD. The germline V and J ends were trimmed by 0 bases and 6 bases, with 12 bases remaining between them. CDR3 loop: CAISESGRGLEQYF. CDR3 coding DNA: TGTGCCATCAGTGAGTCGGGTAGGGGCCTCGAGCAGTACTTC.

The chain has TRBV3-1 (or the pseudogene TRBV3-2) and TRBJ2-7, with no clear D. V was pared by 0 bases and J by 6 bases, with 6 bases between. This CDR3 contains 12 residues. Germline V lookup: CDR1 LGHDT, CDR2 YNNKEL (reference sequence). Written as DNA, the CDR3 is TGTGCCAGCAGCCAAGATGAGCGCGAGCAGTACTTC. Its protein product is CASSQDEREQYF.

V usage is TRBV9 and J usage is TRBJ1-3; D perhaps matches TRBD1 (5 bases). CDR3 size: 15 residues. The germline V gene has CDR1 SGDLS and CDR2 YYNGEE. Trimming shortened V by 0 bases and J by 8 bases, and 15 bases separated the two germline ends. CDR3 in DNA: TGTGCCAGCAGCGTAGGGCAGAACCAAGGGGACACCATATATTTT. It specifies CASSVGQNQGDTIYF. The entire variable domain, with the rest obtained from reference TRBV9 and TRBJ1-3, is as follows: DSGVTQTPKHLITATGQRVTLRCSPRSGDLSVYWYQQSLDQGLQFLIQYYNGEERAKGNILERFSAQQFPDLHSELNLSSLELGDSALYFCASSVGQNQGDTIYFGEGSWLTVV.

Regarding this clone: One end of the junction is discordant with germline, which a read error may explain. The chain carries TRBV10-1 and TRBJ1-3; D perhaps matches TRBD1 (6 bases). Germline V CDR1 and CDR2: WNHNN, SYGVQD (reference sequence). This CDR3 is 14 amino acids long. The CDR3 bases are TGCGCCACCAGTGAAGGGGGCTCTGGAAACACCATATATTTT. Protein product: CATSEGGSGNTIYF.

The J gene is TRBJ1-4, the V gene TRBV5-1; 7 nucleotides agree with TRBD1. V lost 5 bases and J lost 6; bases outside the gene matches: 4. Germline values: CDR1 SGHRS, CDR2 YFSETQ. The CDR3 is made up of 13 amino acids. The CDR3 protein is CASRPGTDEKLFF. The CDR3 DNA is TGCGCCAGCAGACCCGGGACAGATGAAAAACTGTTTTTT. The full variable domain, completed using reference TRBV5-1 and TRBJ1-4, is KAGVTQTPRYLIKTRGQQVTLSCSPISGHRSVSWYQQTPGQGLQFLFEYFSETQRNKGNFPGRFSGRQFSNSRSEMNVSTLELGDSALYLCASRPGTDEKLFFGSGTQLSVL.

This clone appeared a few times. The CDR3 protein is CASSLWQGVGEKLFF. DNA for the CDR3: TGCGCCAGCAGCTTGTGGCAGGGGGTAGGGGAAAAACTGTTTTTT. The chain carries TRBV5-1 and TRBJ1-4; 7 positions agree with TRBD1. This CDR3 has 15 amino acids. CDR1 and CDR2 (germline): SGHRS, YFSETQ. The V segment lost 1 base and the J segment 8 bases; nucleotides outside the gene matches: 8.

The chain links TRBV7-2 to TRBJ1-2, with TRBD1 identical over 8 bases. This CDR3 has 15 amino acids. CDR1 is SGHTA and CDR2 is FQGNSA in the germline V gene. The junction had 13 bases not matched to a gene; V was cut back by 5 bases and J by 8 bases. The CDR3 sequence is CASSLGQGPIRGYTF. The CDR3 DNA sequence: TGTGCCAGCAGCCTCGGACAGGGACCCATTAGGGGCTACACCTTC.

The chain employs TRBV10-3 and TRBJ1-1; D might be TRBD1 (5 bases). This CDR3 has 14 residues. Germline V gene data show CDR1 as ENHRY and CDR2 as SYGVKD. With 1 base removed from V and 4 bases from J, the gap between germline ends came to 10 bases. The CDR3 nucleotides are TGTGCCATCAGTGAGTTCAGGGCCCCCACTGAAGCTTTCTTT. Translating it yields CAISEFRAPTEAFF.

This chain joins TRBV7-8 and TRBJ1-5; D remains ambiguous. Per germline, CDR1 SGHVS and CDR2 FQNEAQ. The CDR3 contains 15 residues. V lost 5 bases and J lost 4, with 15 bases in between. The chain's CDR3 is CASSPLWASNQPQHF. The CDR3 nucleotides are TGTGCCAGCAGCCCCCTCTGGGCATCAAATCAGCCCCAGCATTTT.

The chain combines TRBV7-8 with TRBJ1-6; tentative D call: TRBD1 (5 bases). Per the germline V gene, CDR1 is SGHVS and CDR2 is FQNEAQ. V lost 1 base and J lost 6, with 13 bases in between. This CDR3 spans 16 amino acids. CDR3 residues: CASSLEPAGLNSPLHF. Here the CDR3 DNA reads TGTGCCAGCAGCTTAGAACCGGCAGGGCTTAATTCACCCCTCCACTTT.